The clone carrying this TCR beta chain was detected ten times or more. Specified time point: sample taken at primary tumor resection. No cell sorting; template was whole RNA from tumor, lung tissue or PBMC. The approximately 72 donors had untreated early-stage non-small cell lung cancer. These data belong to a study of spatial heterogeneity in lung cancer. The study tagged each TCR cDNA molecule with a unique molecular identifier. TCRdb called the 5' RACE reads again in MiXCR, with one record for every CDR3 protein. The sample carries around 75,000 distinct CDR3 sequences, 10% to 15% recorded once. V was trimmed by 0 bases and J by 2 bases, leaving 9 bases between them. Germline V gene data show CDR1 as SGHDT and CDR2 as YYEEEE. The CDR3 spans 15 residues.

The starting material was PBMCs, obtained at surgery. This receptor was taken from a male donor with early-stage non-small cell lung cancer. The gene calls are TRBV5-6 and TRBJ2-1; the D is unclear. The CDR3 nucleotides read TGTGCCAGCAGCTTGGAGGAAGGGACCTACAATGAGCAGTTCTTC. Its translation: CASSLEEGTYNEQFF.